This passage covers 7 T cell receptor beta chains from one sample sequenced in a study of blood T cell repertoires in COVID-19. Some clones are missing from TCRdb's copy, which holds only in-frame ones; the method was immunoSEQ multiplex PCR. The table shows about 140,000 clones, with 85% to 90% occurring only once. Sequencing was done on a sample of peripheral blood. These receptor sequences come from a woman of 80 years or more with acute or convalescent COVID-19.

The chain is built from TRBV28 and TRBJ2-7, with TRBD1 matching 11 bases. The CDR3 totals 17 residues. Germline CDR1 MDHEN, CDR2 SYDVKM. With V trimmed by 3 bases and J by 0 bases, 7 bases remained unmatched. The CDR3 loop reads CASSFLPGTGGSYEQYF. The CDR3 DNA sequence: TGTGCCAGCAGTTTCCTCCCCGGGACAGGGGGCTCCTACGAGCAGTACTTC.

The V gene is TRBV5-4, the J gene TRBJ1-2, with TRBD1 matching 10 bases. Germline trimming cut 4 bases from V and 8 bases from J; bases unmatched to any gene: 5. Per the germline V gene, CDR1 is SGHNT and CDR2 is YYREEE (reference sequence). This CDR3 has 13 residues. DNA for the CDR3: TGTGCCAGCAGCCCCGAGACAGGGGGCGGCTACACCTTC. Translation gives CASSPETGGGYTF.

The gene calls are TRBV10-3 and TRBJ2-7; 8 nucleotides match TRBD2. Trimming took 4 bases from V and 4 from J; bases not matched to a gene: 6. The germline V gene encodes CDR1 ENHRY and CDR2 SYGVKD. This CDR3 is built from 14 residues. This CDR3 reads CAISVGGGSYEQYF. The CDR3 nucleotides read TGTGCCATCAGTGTAGGCGGGGGGAGTTACGAGCAGTACTTC.

The chain employs TRBV6-6 and TRBJ1-2; D is undetermined. V lost 2 bases, J lost 6 bases, and 7 bases lay in between. This CDR3 contains 12 residues. In germline, CDR1 is MNHNY, CDR2 SVGAGI (reference sequence). CDR3 in amino acids: CASSYGMDGYTF. The CDR3 DNA is TGTGCCAGCAGTTACGGCATGGATGGCTACACCTTC.

The chain couples TRBV20-1 to TRBJ2-1; 9 nucleotides match TRBD2. The germline CDR1 and CDR2 sequences are DFQATT and SNEGSKA (reference sequence). V gave up 3 bases and J gave up 7 bases; unmatched junction bases: 13. This CDR3 contains 16 residues. The CDR3 is CSASRDLAGPRNEQFF. The CDR3 DNA sequence: TGCAGTGCTAGTCGGGACCTAGCGGGGCCCCGAAATGAGCAGTTCTTC.

This chain connects TRBV20-1 to TRBJ1-5; 7 nucleotides line up with TRBD1. V was pared by 3 bases and J by 1 base, with 6 bases of the junction left unmatched. From germline, CDR1 is DFQATT and CDR2 SNEGSKA (reference sequence). This CDR3 has 15 amino acids. CDR3 protein: CSASTGAGSNQPQHF. CDR3 in DNA: TGCAGTGCTAGTACAGGGGCCGGGAGCAATCAGCCCCAGCATTTT.

This chain connects TRBV2 to TRBJ1-2; D is uncertain. The CDR3 sequence is 14 residues long. V was cut by 4 bases and J by 2 bases, with 11 bases left in between. Germline V gives CDR1 SNHLY, CDR2 FYNNEI. Here the CDR3 DNA reads TGTGCCAGCAGTGTTTTGGGCCTCAACTATGGCTACACCTTC. Its translation is CASSVLGLNYGYTF.